The clone carrying this T cell receptor beta chain showed up just a few times. Its antigen is not identified. This entry belongs to a study of cytomegalovirus exposure and HLA in healthy donors. Whole-study results and caveats: An observed cluster of highly shared sequence variants was recorded as a likely sequencing artifact.

Germline V CDR1 and CDR2: SGHRS, YFSETQ. This CDR3 spans 14 amino acids. Unmatched junction bases numbered 3, after V lost 3 bases and J lost 6 bases. Amplification used 60 Vbeta primers and 13 Jbeta primers. TCRdb's copy holds only in-frame clones and misses some; the assay was immunoSEQ multiplex PCR. The table lists about 120,000 clones, roughly 14% of them singletons, with over 1.5% in the top ten. The receptor was derived from a woman aged 18-29 years in good health and CMV-seronegative. The sequenced sample consisted of PBMCs. The gene calls are TRBV5-1 and TRBJ1-4; 9 nucleotides align to TRBD1. The CDR3 spells CASSWDRADEKLFF. The CDR3 DNA is TGCGCCAGCAGCTGGGACAGGGCGGATGAAAAACTGTTTTTT.